The clone carrying this T cell receptor beta chain was seen once. The antigen remains unidentified. CDR3 size: 13 residues. V dropped 1 base and J dropped 1 base, with 4 bases sitting between them. Per germline, CDR1 MGHRA and CDR2 YSYEKL. cDNA serving as the sequencing template came from extracted, reverse transcribed RNA. TCRdb's copy holds only in-frame clones and misses some; the assay was immunoSEQ multiplex PCR. Of some 99,000 clones in the sample, around 55% were seen once. The data stem from a study of CD8+ T cells in alopecia areata. Study-wide results and caveats: Under tofacitinib, fewer expanded CD8+ clones appeared among the top 100 scalp clones. Persistence of many expanded lesional clones was seen in scalp and blood during tofacitinib. The study also sequences resident alphabeta T cells of normal skin in scalp samples.

Stated treatment: oral pan-JAK inhibitor, 5-10 mg twice daily. Collected material from alopecia areata patients comprised lesional scalp punch biopsies and peripheral blood. This clonotype originated in a human donor with alopecia areata. The source was CD8+ T cells sorted from blood, collected at week 4, from a patient treated with tofacitinib. The chain links TRBV4-1 to TRBJ1-1; no clear D. For the CDR3, the DNA is TGCGCCAGCAGCCAAGGCAGGAACACTGAAGCTTTCTTT. It yields the protein CASSQGRNTEAFF.